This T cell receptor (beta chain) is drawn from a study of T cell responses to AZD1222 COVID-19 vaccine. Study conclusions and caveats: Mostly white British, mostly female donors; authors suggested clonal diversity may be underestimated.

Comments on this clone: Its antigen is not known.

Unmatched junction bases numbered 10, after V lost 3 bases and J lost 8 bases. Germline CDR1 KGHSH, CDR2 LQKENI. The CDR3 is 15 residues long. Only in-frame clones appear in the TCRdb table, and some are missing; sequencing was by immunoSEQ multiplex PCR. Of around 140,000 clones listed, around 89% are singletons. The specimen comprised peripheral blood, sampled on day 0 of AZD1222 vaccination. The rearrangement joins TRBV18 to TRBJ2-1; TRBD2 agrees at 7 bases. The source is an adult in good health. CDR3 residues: CASSPGTILVHEQFF. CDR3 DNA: TGTGCCAGCTCACCCGGGACTATCTTAGTCCATGAGCAGTTCTTC.